This TCR beta chain stems from a study of blood T cell repertoires in COVID-19. As for the study in general: Sites in the United States, Italy and Spain provided acute and convalescent COVID-19 samples. In each case, the material was cDNA or gDNA derived from T cells, B-cell-depleted T cells, or PBMCs.

Per the authors' pipeline: From reference gene primer amplification, estimates of nucleated cell counts were derived. Assay: immunoSEQ multiplex PCR; the TCRdb copy retains only in-frame clones and omits some. The DNA gave D and trimming, while V, J and clone size come from that table. The top ten clones hold roughly 12% of a sample with 250,000 to 300,000 clones, 86% of them seen once. Followed longitudinally, the Seattle patients had been enrolled during active infection. The CDR3 is 18 residues long. The V end lost 1 base, the J end lost 4 bases, and 22 bases lay between the germline ends. CDR1 and CDR2 from the germline V gene are LNHDA and SQIVND (reference sequence).

The material sequenced was peripheral blood. The clonotype originates from a young woman with COVID-19, enrolled during active disease. This chain joins TRBV19 and TRBJ1-1; possible D gene TRBD1, 5 bases. Written as DNA, the CDR3 is TGTGCCAGTAGTATAGGGCGGGGGTCTGGGATAGTTGGCACTGAAGCTTTCTTT. It specifies CASSIGRGSGIVGTEAFF.